The 30 T cell receptor beta chains below come from one sample, sequenced in a study of spatial heterogeneity in lung cancer. Overall study findings and caveats: Expanded alpha and beta TCR counts within tumors tracked tumor mutation counts.

These receptors' targets are unknown. MiXCR, applied by TCRdb to the 5' RACE reads, yields one record per CDR3 protein. The sample records about 1,200 distinct CDR3 sequences, 13% being singletons. Time point described: sample taken at primary tumor resection. The material was lung tumor tissue, obtained at surgery. The receptors originated from a male donor with early-stage non-small cell lung cancer.

By share of the sample, this clonotype is large. A library prepared for alpha chains yielded this beta chain as an off-target read; its size is of little meaning. This chain joins TRBV6-2 or TRBV6-3 and TRBJ1-2; 9 nucleotides match TRBD1. The length of the CDR3 is 16 residues. CDR1 and CDR2 (germline): MNHEY, SVGEGT. V lost 5 bases, J lost 4 bases, and 11 bases stayed unmatched. The CDR3 is CASSPGQGRNLYGYTF. CDR3 DNA: TGTGCCAGCAGTCCGGGACAGGGACGTAACCTCTATGGCTACACCTTC.

Many counts were recorded for this clonotype. The size of this beta chain means little, since it is a stray read in a library made for alpha chains. The gene calls are TRBV7-6 and TRBJ1-1; no clear D gene. The CDR3 is made up of 13 amino acids. Germline V gene data show CDR1 as SGHVS and CDR2 as FNYEAQ. The V gene lost 5 bases and the J gene lost 2 bases, with 9 bases spanning the gap. CDR3 nucleotides: TGTGCCAGCAGCACGGACCTTAACACTGAAGCTTTCTTT. It encodes CASSTDLNTEAFF.

This clonotype is deemed medium-sized. Within a library made for alpha chains, this beta chain is off target, and its count is uninformative. V gene TRBV28 combines with J gene TRBJ1-5; possible D gene TRBD1, 6 bases. Germline CDR1 reads MDHEN; CDR2 reads SYDVKM. V dropped 5 bases and J dropped 5 bases, with 19 bases sitting between them. CDR3 length: 16 amino acids. CDR3 DNA sequence: TGTGCCAGCAGTCCTCACGTCGGGGGGCAGGATCAGCCCCAGCATTTT. Translated, it gives CASSPHVGGQDQPQHF.

Ten or more counts support this clonotype. This beta chain is an unintended read in a library built for alpha chains; its size means little. The chain combines TRBV28 with TRBJ2-7; TRBD1 agrees at 7 bases. The junction had 10 bases not matched to a gene; V was cut back by 3 bases and J by 2 bases. The germline gives CDR1 MDHEN, CDR2 SYDVKM. CDR3 length equals 16 residues. This chain's CDR3 is CASSFSSETGTYEQYF. CDR3 bases: TGTGCCAGCAGTTTTTCCAGTGAGACAGGGACCTACGAGCAGTACTTC. Looking up the rest from reference TRBV28 and TRBJ2-7 gives the full variable domain: DVKVTQSSRYLVKRTGEKVFLECVQDMDHENMFWYRQDPGLGLRLIYFSYDVKMKEKGDIPEGYSVSREKKERFSLILESASTNQTSMYLCASSFSSETGTYEQYFGPGTRLTVT.

Within the sample, this clonotype is medium-sized. In a library made to pick up alpha chains, this beta chain is a stray read with a size that means little. V and J are TRBV12-3 or TRBV12-4 and TRBJ2-5; the D gene is possibly TRBD1 (5 bases). The CDR3 loop spans 14 amino acids. V was pared by 1 base and J by 2 bases, with 8 bases between. The CDR3 sequence is CASSLEAGQETQYF. CDR3 sequence (DNA): TGTGCCAGCAGTTTAGAGGCAGGGCAAGAGACCCAGTACTTC.

This clonotype is labeled medium-sized. This beta chain is a stray read from a library made for alpha chains; its abundance is not meaningful. The chain joins TRBV6-6 to TRBJ1-1, with TRBD1 identical over 8 bases. Germline V gene lookup returns CDR1 MNHNY and CDR2 SVGAGI (reference sequence). The CDR3 has 15 residues. The V segment lost 4 bases and the J segment 1 base; nucleotides outside the gene matches: 5. The CDR3 loop reads CASSSTDRANTEAFF. The CDR3 DNA reads as TGTGCCAGCAGTTCCACGGACAGGGCGAACACTGAAGCTTTCTTT.

Points on this clonotype: This beta chain is a stray read from a library made for alpha chains; its abundance is not meaningful. This chain joins TRBV12-3 or TRBV12-4 and TRBJ2-2; tentative D call: TRBD1 (5 bases). This CDR3 contains 15 residues. Trimming stripped 1 base from V and 5 bases from J, with 11 bases between. CDR3 residues: CASSLGQGETGELFF. The CDR3 region has the DNA TGTGCCAGCAGTTTAGGGCAGGGCGAGACCGGGGAGCTGTTTTTT.

This clonotype was found once. Within a library made for alpha chains, this beta chain is off target, and its count is uninformative. The J gene is TRBJ1-1, the V gene TRBV4-1; weak D call: TRBD1 (5 bases). Germline lookup yields CDR1 MGHRA and CDR2 YSYEKL. V was clipped by 7 bases and J by 1 base, with 10 bases between them. The CDR3 spans 13 residues. The CDR3 DNA sequence: TGCGCCAGCATGGACACGCCGAACACTGAAGCTTTCTTT. Amino acids: CASMDTPNTEAFF.

This clonotype is termed medium-sized. Because the library targeted alpha chains, this beta chain is an off-target read whose size means little. This chain connects TRBV10-3 to TRBJ2-3, with 10 bases aligning to TRBD2. Trimming cost V 2 bases and J 7 bases; bases outside gene matches: 6. Germline V gene lookup returns CDR1 ENHRY and CDR2 SYGVKD. CDR3 size: 15 residues. CDR3 DNA sequence: TGTGCCATCAGTGAGAGCAATAGCGGGGGGAATACGCAGTATTTT. Protein: CAISESNSGGNTQYF.

This clonotype is labeled as medium-sized. As an off-target read in a library built for alpha chains, this beta chain has a frequency of little significance. CDR3 region: CASSETGGQETQYF. The CDR3 region has the DNA TGTGCCAGCAGTGAGACCGGGGGACAAGAGACCCAGTACTTC. The rearrangement links TRBV6-1 to TRBJ2-5, with D maybe TRBD2 (6 bases). V was clipped by 3 bases and J by 2 bases, with 10 bases between them. CDR3 size: 14 residues. Germline V gives CDR1 MNHNS, CDR2 SASEGT.

This clonotype is categorized as medium-sized (0.01 to 0.1%). Because this beta chain is a stray read in a library intended to capture alpha chains, its abundance should not be given much weight. The chain is built from TRBV27 and TRBJ2-5; D is unresolved. V lost 2 bases to trimming and J lost 3 bases, with 7 bases between them. Germline V lookup: CDR1 MNHEY, CDR2 SMNVEV (reference sequence). The CDR3 is 13 amino acids. The CDR3 region has the DNA TGTGCCAGCAGTTTAGGAGTCAAAGAGACCCAGTACTTC. The encoded protein is CASSLGVKETQYF.

A note on this clonotype: The library was built for alpha chains, so this beta chain is an off-target read and its size means little. This chain connects TRBV7-2 to TRBJ2-7, with 12 bases lining up with TRBD2. Per the germline V gene, CDR1 is SGHTA and CDR2 is FQGNSA. The CDR3 has 15 amino acids. The trim removed 5 bases at V and 2 bases at J, leaving 4 bases unmatched. Written as DNA, the CDR3 is TGTGCCAGCAGCCCTACTAGCGGGGGGACCTACGAGCAGTACGTC. Translated: CASSPTSGGTYEQYV.

This clonotype came up many times. The library was designed around alpha chains, so this beta chain is a stray read whose abundance carries little weight. This chain links TRBV7-2 with TRBJ2-7; no definite D call. CDR3 length: 13 residues. Germline assignment: CDR1 SGHTA and CDR2 FQGNSA. Trimming took off 1 base at V and 7 bases at J, with 11 bases between the two ends. The CDR3 DNA reads as TGTGCCAGCAGCTTAGGTCCGGTAGGGGAGCAGTACTTC. Protein sequence: CASSLGPVGEQYF.

This clonotype is medium-sized (0.01 to 0.1%) in the sample. The library was built for alpha chains, so this beta chain is an off-target read and its size means little. CDR3 nucleotide sequence: TGTGCCAGCAGCTTTAGGTACCCAGCAGGAAATTCACCCCTCCACTTT. Translating gives CASSFRYPAGNSPLHF. The chain joins TRBV7-8 to TRBJ1-6, with D unclear. Germline values: CDR1 SGHVS, CDR2 FQNEAQ. This CDR3 comprises 16 residues. The V gene lost 3 bases and the J gene lost 7 bases, with 16 bases spanning the gap. Full variable domain (outside the CDR3, taken from reference TRBV7-8 and TRBJ1-6): GAGVSQSPRYKVAKRGQDVALRCDPISGHVSLFWYQQALGQGPEFLTYFQNEAQLDKSGLPSDRFFAERPEGSVSTLKIQRTQQEDSAVYLCASSFRYPAGNSPLHFGNGTRLTVT.

Note on this clonotype: This beta chain came through as a stray read in a library set up for alpha chains, and its size says little. The chain has TRBV20-1 and TRBJ2-3, with TRBD2 matching 8 bases. Germline V gene lookup returns CDR1 DFQATT and CDR2 SNEGSKA (reference sequence). J lost 5 bases, V lost 0 bases, and 7 bases had no gene match. The CDR3 has 15 amino acids. The CDR3 region has the DNA TGCAGTGCTAGAGATGAACGCGGGGGGCAAGATACGCAGTATTTT. Encoded protein: CSARDERGGQDTQYF.

Sample share makes this clonotype medium-sized (0.01 to 0.1%). Because this beta chain is a stray read in a library intended to capture alpha chains, its abundance should not be given much weight. This chain uses TRBV11-3 with TRBJ2-1, with 10 positions matching TRBD2. This CDR3 is built from 14 residues. Germline trimming cut 2 bases from V and 6 bases from J; bases unmatched to any gene: 1. The germline V gene has CDR1 SGHNT and CDR2 YENEEA. CDR3 residues: CASSLKRGGNEQFF. The CDR3 nucleotides read TGTGCCAGCAGCTTAAAGCGGGGGGGCAATGAGCAGTTCTTC.

This clonotype was seen many times. Little can be read into the size of this beta chain, an off-target read in a library designed for alpha chains. The J gene is TRBJ2-7, the V gene TRBV6-6; 8 bases fit TRBD1. The CDR3 has 12 amino acids. Germline trimming cut 7 bases from V and 5 bases from J; bases unmatched to any gene: 4. From germline, CDR1 is MNHNY and CDR2 SVGAGI (reference sequence). The CDR3, as DNA: TGTGCCAGCACTATGACAGGGGACGAGCAGTACTTC. Translating it yields CASTMTGDEQYF.

By share, this clonotype counts as medium-sized. In a library made to pick up alpha chains, this beta chain is a stray read with a size that means little. This chain connects TRBV15 to TRBJ1-6, with a possible D match to TRBD1 (5 bases). Per the germline V gene, CDR1 is LNHNV and CDR2 is YYDKDF (reference sequence). V was pared by 4 bases and J by 6 bases, with 19 bases between. The length of the CDR3 is 17 residues. CDR3 loop: CATSKGTGTLVNSPLHF. CDR3 in DNA: TGTGCCACCAGCAAAGGGACGGGGACGCTAGTTAATTCACCCCTCCACTTT.

As to this clonotype: In a library made to pick up alpha chains, this beta chain is a stray read with a size that means little. The chain has TRBV7-9 and TRBJ2-4, with 8 bases that match TRBD1. The V and J ends lost 5 bases and 7 bases, in that order; junction bases with no gene match: 13. Germline lookup yields CDR1 SEHNR and CDR2 FQNEAQ (reference sequence). This CDR3 comprises 16 residues. The CDR3 DNA is TGTGCCAGCAGCCCCGGGCAGGGGGCGACGGGGAACATTCAGTACTTC. Translating gives CASSPGQGATGNIQYF.

By share, this clonotype ranks as large. Because this beta chain is a stray read in a library intended to capture alpha chains, its abundance should not be given much weight. J is TRBJ2-4 and V is TRBV20-1, with 10 bases lining up with TRBD1. The germline V gene has CDR1 DFQATT and CDR2 SNEGSKA (reference sequence). The CDR3 has 18 residues. The V and J ends lost 3 bases and 8 bases, in that order; junction bases with no gene match: 19. CDR3 protein: CSASPRGRQGAFRDIQYF. CDR3 bases: TGCAGTGCTAGTCCCAGAGGTAGACAGGGGGCCTTTCGGGACATTCAGTACTTC.

This clonotype is categorized as medium-sized. This beta chain is off target for a library built for alpha chains, so its abundance means little. The V and J genes are TRBV7-9 and TRBJ2-7; D uncertain. V was cut by 2 bases and J by 5 bases, with 10 bases left in between. This CDR3 is 13 amino acids long. CDR1 is SEHNR and CDR2 is FQNEAQ in the germline V gene (reference sequence). The CDR3 loop reads CASSLYLGNEQYF. CDR3 DNA: TGTGCCAGCAGCTTATATCTAGGGAACGAGCAGTACTTC.

By sample share, this clonotype is large. This beta chain appears as a stray read in a library generated for alpha chains; its size is not informative. This sequence joins TRBV27 and TRBJ2-1; 10 bases match TRBD1. The CDR3 has 17 residues. The ends lost 6 bases at V and 0 bases at J; junction bases unmatched: 8. CDR1 is MNHEY and CDR2 is SMNVEV in the germline V gene (reference sequence). Written as DNA, the CDR3 is TGTGCCAGCAGAGGGACAGGGGCTATAAGCTCCTACAATGAGCAGTTCTTC. Protein: CASRGTGAISSYNEQFF.

For this clonotype: The library was prepared for alpha chains; this beta chain is a stray read, so its frequency means little. The chain combines TRBV7-9 with TRBJ1-3; 8 bases align to TRBD1. The CDR3 length is 14 residues. Trimming removed 5 bases from V and 2 bases from J; junction bases left unmatched: 2. The germline CDR1 and CDR2 sequences are SEHNR and FQNEAQ (reference sequence). CDR3 protein: CASSRTGTGNTIYF. As DNA, the CDR3 is TGTGCCAGCAGCAGGACAGGGACTGGAAACACCATATATTTT.

In its sample, this clonotype ranks as large. This beta chain was picked up by a library intended for alpha chains and is off target, so its count carries little meaning. The gene calls are TRBV5-1 and TRBJ2-3; TRBD1 might be the D (6 bases). Germline loops: CDR1 SGHRS, CDR2 YFSETQ. The CDR3 extends over 16 amino acids. V lost 7 bases, J lost 1 base, and 19 bases lay in between. The CDR3 DNA sequence: TGCGCCAGCGTCCCCCAGGGGCTCGAAGGCACAGATACGCAGTATTTT. This translates into CASVPQGLEGTDTQYF.

This clonotype is medium-sized. Being off target in a library aimed at alpha chains, this beta chain has a size of little meaning. The chain has TRBV5-4 and TRBJ1-4, with D maybe TRBD1 (5 bases). Germline V gene lookup returns CDR1 SGHNT and CDR2 YYREEE (reference sequence). V lost 9 bases and J lost 4, with 13 bases in between. This CDR3 has 13 residues. The CDR3 DNA reads as TGTGCCACCACCGACCAGGGTAATGAAAAACTGTTTTTT. Translating it yields CATTDQGNEKLFF. The full variable domain, with the rest looked up from reference TRBV5-4 and TRBJ1-4, is ETGVTQSPTHLIKTRGQQVTLRCSSQSGHNTVSWYQQALGQGPQFIFQYYREEENGRGNFPPRFSGLQFPNYSSELNVNALELDDSALYLCATTDQGNEKLFFGSGTQLSVL.

With regard to this clonotype: This beta chain appears as a stray read in a library generated for alpha chains; its size is not informative. The chain links TRBV5-1 to TRBJ1-2; tentative D call: TRBD1 (5 bases). The CDR3 is 14 amino acids. Germline CDR1 is SGHRS and CDR2 is YFSETQ. Trimming removed 0 bases from V and 5 bases from J, with 11 bases in between. CDR3 in amino acids: CASSLGREYYGYTF. The CDR3 region has the DNA TGCGCCAGCAGCTTGGGCAGGGAATATTATGGCTACACCTTC.

By sample fraction, this clonotype is large (0.1 to 1%). The library was prepared for alpha chains; this beta chain is a stray read, so its frequency means little. CDR3 sequence (DNA): TGCAGTGCTGGGACTAGCGGGGGGTTAAACATTCAGTACTTC. Protein: CSAGTSGGLNIQYF. The chain uses TRBV20-1 and TRBJ2-4, with TRBD2 matching over 15 bases. V dropped 5 bases and J dropped 6; count of bases not matched to a gene: 2. This CDR3 comprises 14 residues. In germline, CDR1 is DFQATT, CDR2 SNEGSKA (reference sequence).

This clonotype appeared a few times. A library made for alpha chains picked up this beta chain off target, so its size means little. The rearrangement joins TRBV20-1 to TRBJ2-1; TRBD2 agrees at 8 bases. Germline V lookup: CDR1 DFQATT, CDR2 SNEGSKA (reference sequence). Unmatched junction bases numbered 18, after V lost 0 bases and J lost 5 bases. CDR3 length: 19 residues. This CDR3 is CSARDGTSQAAFPNNEQFF. The CDR3 coding sequence is TGCAGTGCTAGAGACGGGACTAGTCAGGCTGCTTTTCCTAACAATGAGCAGTTCTTC.

At least ten counts were recorded for this clonotype. This beta chain was picked up by a library intended for alpha chains and is off target, so its count carries little meaning. The chain recombines TRBV5-1 with TRBJ2-2; D is possibly TRBD1 or TRBD2 (6 bases each). The V gene lost 0 bases and the J gene lost 4 bases, with 10 bases spanning the gap. Germline V gives CDR1 SGHRS, CDR2 YFSETQ. The CDR3 is 15 amino acids. The CDR3 DNA reads as TGCGCCAGCAGCTTGGCACAGGGAGGCACCGGGGAGCTGTTTTTT. Translated, it gives CASSLAQGGTGELFF.

By share of the sample, this clonotype is large (0.1 to 1%). This beta chain is an off-target read within a library intended for alpha chains, so its frequency means little. The chain couples TRBV4-2 to TRBJ2-3, with a weak D call TRBD1 (5 bases). The V and J ends lost 0 bases and 2 bases respectively, with 9 bases between them. Germline CDR1 LGHNA, CDR2 YNFKEQ. CDR3 length: 15 amino acids. The CDR3 spells CASSQEGQPTDTQYF. The CDR3 nucleotides are TGTGCCAGCAGCCAAGAAGGACAACCCACAGATACGCAGTATTTT.